The 27 T cell receptor beta chains presented below share a single source sample, sequenced in a study of early T cells in non-severe SARS-CoV-2 infection. One entry per CDR3 protein results from TCRdb running MiXCR on the 5' RACE reads. The sample lists around 60,000 distinct CDR3 sequences, around an eighth occurring once. The material sequenced was whole blood. The receptor source for this set is an adult who was a healthcare worker with PCR-confirmed SARS-CoV-2 infection or an uninfected control (not recorded which).

The chain combines TRBV20-1 with TRBJ2-5; D is possibly TRBD2 (6 bases). Germline V CDR1 and CDR2: DFQATT, SNEGSKA (reference sequence). The V end was cut by 5 bases, the J end by 4 bases, with 17 bases between. The CDR3 is 14 residues long. The CDR3 nucleotides read TGCAGTGCTTTTACAGAGACTAGGCTAGAGACCCAGTACTTC. Its translation is CSAFTETRLETQYF.

Remarks on this clonotype: A much larger clone lies one base from this, so it may be a read error. This chain uses TRBV5-1 with TRBJ2-7; D gene uncertain. The germline V gene has CDR1 SGHRS and CDR2 YFSETQ. CDR3 length: 14 residues. DNA of the CDR3: TGCGCCAGCAGCTTGATACCCTCGGTCTACGGGCAGTACTTC. Residues: CASSLIPSVYGQYF.

There are many counts of this clonotype. The chain recombines TRBV25-1 with TRBJ2-1, with 8 bases fitting TRBD2. The CDR3 length is 15 residues. V shed 5 bases and J 3 bases; nucleotides not matched to a gene: 6. CDR1 is MGHDK, CDR2 SYGVNS, per germline. CDR3 nucleotide sequence: TGTGCCAGCAGTCAGCCGGGAGGGAGCTACAATGAGCAGTTCTTC. Protein: CASSQPGGSYNEQFF.

The chain has TRBV7-2 and TRBJ2-7; unclear D gene. The CDR3 is 16 amino acids. V was shortened by 3 bases and J by 0 bases, with 15 bases between the two germline ends. Germline CDR1 reads SGHTA; CDR2 reads FQGNSA. The CDR3 bases are TGTGCCAGCAGCTTCGTTGCTGGGTTTTCCTCCTACGAGCAGTACTTC. Amino acid sequence: CASSFVAGFSSYEQYF.

This clonotype came up a few times. This chain connects TRBV7-9 to TRBJ2-7; the D gene is possibly TRBD1 (5 bases). V dropped 8 bases and J dropped 0 bases, with 11 bases sitting between them. The CDR3 is 13 amino acids. Germline V gene data show CDR1 as SEHNR and CDR2 as FQNEAQ (reference sequence). The CDR3 DNA reads as TGTGCCAGCGGGGCAGATCCCTCCTACGAGCAGTACTTC. Amino acids: CASGADPSYEQYF.

The chain carries TRBV27 and TRBJ2-6; 7 bases line up with TRBD1. The CDR3 consists of 17 residues. Per germline, CDR1 MNHEY and CDR2 SMNVEV (reference sequence). V lost 5 bases and J lost 2; bases outside the gene matches: 9. This CDR3 is CASSIQGQPPGANVLTF. The CDR3 bases are TGTGCCAGCAGTATTCAGGGACAGCCCCCTGGGGCCAACGTCCTGACTTTC.

This sequence joins TRBV27 and TRBJ2-1; no clear D. Between the trimmed V and J ends, which lost 2 bases and 3 bases, there was a span of 14 bases. The germline CDR1 and CDR2 sequences are MNHEY and SMNVEV (reference sequence). This CDR3 is 16 amino acids long. CDR3: CASSLQTSKNYNEQFF. CDR3 coding DNA: TGTGCCAGCAGTTTACAGACATCGAAGAACTACAATGAGCAGTTCTTC.

In this sample, this clonotype turned up a few times. The V gene is TRBV9, the J gene TRBJ1-5; 7 nucleotides align to TRBD1. This CDR3 is 15 amino acids long. J lost 6 bases, V lost 0 bases, and 6 bases had no gene match. Germline V lookup: CDR1 SGDLS, CDR2 YYNGEE. The CDR3 is CASSVEGALGQPQHF. CDR3 DNA: TGTGCCAGCAGCGTAGAGGGGGCGCTGGGTCAGCCCCAGCATTTT.

Many counts were recorded for this clonotype. The J gene is TRBJ2-7, the V gene TRBV5-5; 7 bases are shared with TRBD1. V lost 2 bases, J lost 5 bases, and 7 bases stayed unmatched. The CDR3 length is 14 residues. Germline CDR1 SGHKS, CDR2 YYEKEE (reference sequence). The CDR3 reads CASSLQGQVDEQYF. The CDR3 DNA reads TGTGCCAGCAGCTTACAGGGGCAGGTCGACGAGCAGTACTTC.

The table lists this clonotype with a few counts. The rearrangement links TRBV20-1 to TRBJ2-5; 8 bases line up with TRBD1. Germline lookup yields CDR1 DFQATT and CDR2 SNEGSKA (reference sequence). The CDR3 spans 16 residues. The junction had 12 bases not matched to a gene; V was cut back by 1 base and J by 5 bases. The CDR3 sequence: CSARAVHTGGFETQYF. In DNA, the CDR3 is TGCAGTGCTAGAGCGGTACACACAGGGGGTTTTGAGACCCAGTACTTC.

The chain has TRBV28 and TRBJ1-2; the match to TRBD1 covers 7 bases. Germline V gene sequence: CDR1 MDHEN, CDR2 SYDVKM. The junction had 12 bases not matched to a gene; V was cut back by 6 bases and J by 8 bases. There are 14 residues in the CDR3. The CDR3 spells CASRPDRALGGYTF. DNA of the CDR3: TGTGCCAGCAGACCCGACAGGGCGTTAGGGGGCTACACCTTC.

The V gene is TRBV29-1, the J gene TRBJ1-1; D call uncertain. The CDR3 contains 12 residues. V lost 7 bases and J 3 bases, leaving 12 bases between the germline ends. Germline V gene lookup returns CDR1 SQVTM and CDR2 ANQGSEA. CDR3 sequence (DNA): TGCAGCGCTCGGACGGATTACACTGAAGCTTTCTTT. It yields the protein CSARTDYTEAFF.

The chain combines TRBV29-1 with TRBJ1-6; D remains unclear. V gave up 4 bases and J gave up 4 bases, with 8 bases separating them. The CDR3 is 13 amino acids. Per the germline V gene, CDR1 is SQVTM and CDR2 is ANQGSEA. The CDR3 protein is CSVGTEYNSPLHF. For the CDR3, the DNA is TGCAGCGTTGGGACGGAGTATAATTCACCCCTCCACTTT.

The chain carries TRBV20-1 and TRBJ2-2; no firm D call. The CDR3 consists of 13 residues. Germline loops: CDR1 DFQATT, CDR2 SNEGSKA (reference sequence). The V gene lost 6 bases and the J gene lost 5 bases, with 13 bases spanning the gap. Written as DNA, the CDR3 is TGCAGTGCCCCAGGACCGAGTACCGGGGAGCTGTTTTTT. Translating it yields CSAPGPSTGELFF.

In this sample, this clonotype turned up once. The genes are TRBV20-1 and TRBJ2-1; TRBD1 agrees at 8 bases. V dropped 8 bases and J dropped 10; count of bases not matched to a gene: 19. The CDR3 has 15 residues. CDR1 and CDR2 (germline): DFQATT, SNEGSKA (reference sequence). CDR3 bases: TGCAGTTATTCCCTCACAGGGGGGTTTGTTGGAGAGCAGTTCTTC. Its translation is CSYSLTGGFVGEQFF.

This clonotype was seen more than once but under ten times. The chain carries TRBV6-6 and TRBJ2-7; 7 bases map to TRBD1. This CDR3 contains 15 residues. Unmatched junction bases numbered 5, after V lost 0 bases and J lost 3 bases. Germline V gene sequence: CDR1 MNHNY, CDR2 SVGAGI (reference sequence). The CDR3 loop reads CASSYSRDSFYEQYF. The CDR3 DNA reads as TGTGCCAGCAGTTACTCCCGGGACAGTTTCTACGAGCAGTACTTC.

V usage is TRBV25-1 and J usage is TRBJ2-1, with a possible D match to TRBD1 (6 bases). CDR3 size: 16 residues. Trimming stripped 6 bases from V and 1 base from J, with 16 bases between. Germline V gene lookup returns CDR1 MGHDK and CDR2 SYGVNS. The CDR3 DNA reads as TGTGCCAGCAGGACCAGGGGTGAGAGGTCCTACAATGAGCAGTTCTTC. Translated, it gives CASRTRGERSYNEQFF.

This clonotype was detected a few times. The chain uses TRBV27 and TRBJ2-5; D not certain. Germline values: CDR1 MNHEY, CDR2 SMNVEV (reference sequence). Trimming removed 3 bases at V and 2 bases at J, with 25 bases between. The CDR3 has 19 amino acids. The CDR3 reads CASSFEENSPLPLQETQYF. CDR3 DNA sequence: TGTGCCAGCAGTTTTGAAGAGAACTCTCCACTCCCTTTACAAGAGACCCAGTACTTC.

V gene TRBV5-1 combines with J gene TRBJ2-3, with TRBD2 identical over 10 bases. The CDR3 length is 16 residues. V lost 2 bases and J lost 2; bases outside the gene matches: 5. The V gene's germline CDR1 is SGHRS and CDR2 YFSETQ. Here the CDR3 DNA reads TGCGCCAGCAGCTTCATCGGGACTAGCGCCACAGATACGCAGTATTTT. Translating gives CASSFIGTSATDTQYF.

This clonotype was detected many times. V usage is TRBV11-1 and J usage is TRBJ2-1; D call uncertain. This CDR3 is built from 15 residues. Trimming took 5 bases from V and 3 from J, leaving 14 bases between them. Germline CDR1 and CDR2: SGHAT and FQDESV (reference sequence). The CDR3 region is CASSPTLVSYNEQFF. Here the CDR3 DNA reads TGTGCCAGCAGCCCCACCTTGGTCAGCTACAATGAGCAGTTCTTC.

Only a few counts were recorded for this clonotype. This chain connects TRBV4-1 to TRBJ2-7; TRBD1 is a possible D gene (5 bases). The CDR3 is made up of 15 amino acids. V lost 1 base and J lost 3, with 13 bases in between. Germline V gene sequence: CDR1 MGHRA, CDR2 YSYEKL. CDR3: CASSQAGSRSYEQYF. The CDR3 DNA reads as TGCGCCAGCAGCCAAGCAGGGTCTCGCAGCTACGAGCAGTACTTC.

This clonotype was recorded many times. The chain joins TRBV29-1 to TRBJ2-1; 14 bases fit TRBD2. The V segment lost 1 base and the J segment 3 bases; nucleotides outside the gene matches: 8. Germline CDR1 reads SQVTM; CDR2 reads ANQGSEA. The CDR3 has 18 residues. CDR3 nucleotides: TGCAGCGTTGAAGCCCGGACTAGCGGGGGGAAGTTCTACAATGAGCAGTTCTTC. It codes for CSVEARTSGGKFYNEQFF.

V and J are TRBV20-1 and TRBJ2-7; the D is unclear. V shed 5 bases and J shed 0 bases, with 14 bases lying between them. Germline V gives CDR1 DFQATT, CDR2 SNEGSKA (reference sequence). The CDR3 extends over 14 amino acids. CDR3 loop: CSAQTSDGSYEQYF. As DNA, the CDR3 is TGCAGTGCTCAAACCTCGGACGGCTCCTACGAGCAGTACTTC.

V usage is TRBV12-5 and J usage is TRBJ1-1; D is unresolved. Trimming stripped 6 bases from V and 4 bases from J, with 12 bases between. CDR1 is LGHNT and CDR2 is FRNRAP in the germline V gene. The CDR3 spans 13 residues. Here the CDR3 reads CASGREPGTEAFF. In DNA form, the CDR3 reads TGTGCTAGTGGCCGAGAACCAGGCACTGAAGCTTTCTTT.

This clonotype was detected only a few times. The chain links TRBV29-1 to TRBJ2-7; 10 bases align to TRBD2. CDR1 SQVTM and CDR2 ANQGSEA come from the germline V gene. V was clipped by 5 bases and J by 7 bases; unmatched bases: 8. The CDR3 runs to 13 residues. The CDR3 DNA reads TGCAGCGTTCTTCCTAGCGGGAGTGGGGAGCAGTACTTC. Its translation is CSVLPSGSGEQYF.

Details on this clonotype: A much larger clone differs by one base, so this may be a read error. The CDR3 loop reads CVSKRGLGTEAFF. The CDR3 nucleotides are TGTGTCAGCAAGAGGGGGCTAGGGACTGAAGCTTTCTTT. The J gene is TRBJ1-1, the V gene TRBV12-3 or TRBV12-4; TRBD1 matches 7 bases. The CDR3 is made up of 13 amino acids.

This clonotype was observed a handful of times. The chain recombines TRBV15 with TRBJ2-7, with TRBD1 matching 8 bases. This CDR3 comprises 11 residues. Germline loops: CDR1 LNHNV, CDR2 YYDKDF (reference sequence). Unmatched junction bases numbered 3, after V lost 11 bases and J lost 3 bases. CDR3 sequence: CASGTGYEQYF. DNA for the CDR3: TGTGCCTCTGGGACAGGCTACGAGCAGTACTTC.